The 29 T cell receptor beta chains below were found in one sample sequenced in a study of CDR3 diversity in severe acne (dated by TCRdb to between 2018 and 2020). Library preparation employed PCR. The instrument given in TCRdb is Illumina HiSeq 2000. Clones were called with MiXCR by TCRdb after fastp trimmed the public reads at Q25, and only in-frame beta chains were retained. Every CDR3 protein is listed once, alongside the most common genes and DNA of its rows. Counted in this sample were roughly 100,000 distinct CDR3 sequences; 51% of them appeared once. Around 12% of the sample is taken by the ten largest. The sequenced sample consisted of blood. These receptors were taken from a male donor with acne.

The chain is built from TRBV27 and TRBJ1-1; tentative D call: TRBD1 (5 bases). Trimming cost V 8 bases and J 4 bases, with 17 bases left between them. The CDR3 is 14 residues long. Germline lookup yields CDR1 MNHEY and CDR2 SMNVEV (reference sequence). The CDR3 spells CASFLSGSATEAFF. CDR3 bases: TGTGCCAGCTTCCTGTCAGGGAGTGCCACTGAAGCTTTCTTT.

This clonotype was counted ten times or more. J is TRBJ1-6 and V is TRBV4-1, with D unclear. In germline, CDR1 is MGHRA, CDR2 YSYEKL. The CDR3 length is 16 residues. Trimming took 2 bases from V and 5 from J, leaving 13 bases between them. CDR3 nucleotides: TGCGCCAGCAGCCAAAGGATAGACACAGATAATTCACCCCTCCACTTT. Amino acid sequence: CASSQRIDTDNSPLHF.

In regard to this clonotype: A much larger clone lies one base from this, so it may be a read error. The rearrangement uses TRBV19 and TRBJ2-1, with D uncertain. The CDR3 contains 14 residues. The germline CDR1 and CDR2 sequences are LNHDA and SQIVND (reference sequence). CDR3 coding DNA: TGTGCCGGTAGTATAGTGCTTACCTACAATGAGCAGTTCTTC. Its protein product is CAGSIVLTYNEQFF. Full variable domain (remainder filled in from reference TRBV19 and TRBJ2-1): DGGITQSPKYLFRKEGQNVTLSCEQNLNHDAMYWYRQDPGQGLRLIYYSQIVNDFQKGDIAEGYSVSREKKESFPLTVTSAQKNPTAFYLCAGSIVLTYNEQFFGPGTRLTVL.

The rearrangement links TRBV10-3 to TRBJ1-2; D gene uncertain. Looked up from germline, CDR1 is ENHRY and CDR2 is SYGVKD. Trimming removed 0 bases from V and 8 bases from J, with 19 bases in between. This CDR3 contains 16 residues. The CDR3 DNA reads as TGTGCCATCAGTGAGTCGAATCGCCTAGTAGAGGCCGGCTACACCTTC. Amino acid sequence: CAISESNRLVEAGYTF.

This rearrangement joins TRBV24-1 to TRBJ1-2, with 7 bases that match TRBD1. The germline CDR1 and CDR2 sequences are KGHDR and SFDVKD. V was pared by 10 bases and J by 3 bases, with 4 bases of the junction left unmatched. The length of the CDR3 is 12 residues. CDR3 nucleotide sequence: TGTGCCACTAAAGGGGGCGACTATGGCTACACCTTC. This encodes CATKGGDYGYTF.

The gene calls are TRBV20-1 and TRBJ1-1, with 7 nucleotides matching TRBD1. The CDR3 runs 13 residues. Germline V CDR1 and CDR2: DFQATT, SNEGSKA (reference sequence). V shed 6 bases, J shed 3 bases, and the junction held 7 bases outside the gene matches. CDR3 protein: CSALDRTDTEAFF. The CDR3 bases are TGCAGTGCCCTGGACAGGACGGACACTGAAGCTTTCTTT.

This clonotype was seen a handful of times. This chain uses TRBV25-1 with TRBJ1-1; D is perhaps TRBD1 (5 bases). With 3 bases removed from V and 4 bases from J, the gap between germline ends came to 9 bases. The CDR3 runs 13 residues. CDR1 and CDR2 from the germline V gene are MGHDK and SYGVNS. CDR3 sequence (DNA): TGTGCCAGCAGTGAGGGGGACCGCACTGAAGCTTTCTTT. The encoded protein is CASSEGDRTEAFF. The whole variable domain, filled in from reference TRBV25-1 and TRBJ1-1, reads EADIYQTPRYLVIGTGKKITLECSQTMGHDKMYWYQQDPGMELHLIHYSYGVNSTEKGDLSSESTVSRIRTEHFPLTLESARPSHTSQYLCASSEGDRTEAFFGQGTRLTVV.

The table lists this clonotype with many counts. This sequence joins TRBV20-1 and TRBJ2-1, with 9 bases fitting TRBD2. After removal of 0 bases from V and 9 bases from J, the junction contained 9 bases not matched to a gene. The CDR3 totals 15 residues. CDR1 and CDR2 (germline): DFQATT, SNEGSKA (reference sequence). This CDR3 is CSARDGGRARGEQFF. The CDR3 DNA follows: TGCAGTGCTAGAGATGGCGGGAGGGCCAGGGGTGAGCAGTTCTTC.

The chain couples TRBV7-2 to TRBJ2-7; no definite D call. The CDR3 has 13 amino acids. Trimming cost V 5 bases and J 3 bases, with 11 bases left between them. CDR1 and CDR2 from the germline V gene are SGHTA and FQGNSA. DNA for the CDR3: TGTGCCAGCAGCCCATGGAGCCTCTACGAGCAGTACTTC. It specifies CASSPWSLYEQYF.

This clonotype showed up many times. The CDR3 spells CASSGRDSRNEQFF. CDR3 DNA sequence: TGTGCCAGCAGTGGCCGGGACTCACGGAATGAGCAGTTCTTC. The chain links TRBV6-1 to TRBJ2-1; weak D call: TRBD2 (6 bases). V was shortened by 4 bases and J by 7 bases, with 14 bases between the two germline ends. The CDR3 is 14 amino acids. Germline V gene lookup returns CDR1 MNHNS and CDR2 SASEGT.

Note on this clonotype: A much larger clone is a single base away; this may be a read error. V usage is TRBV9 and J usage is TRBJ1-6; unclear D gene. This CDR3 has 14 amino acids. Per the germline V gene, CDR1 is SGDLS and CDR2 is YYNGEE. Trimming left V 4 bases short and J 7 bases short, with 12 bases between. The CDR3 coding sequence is TGTGCCAGCAGCCCCGACGCAGTAAATTCACCCCTCCACTTT. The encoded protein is CASSPDAVNSPLHF. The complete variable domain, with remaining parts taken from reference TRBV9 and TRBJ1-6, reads DSGVTQTPKHLITATGQRVTLRCSPRSGDLSVYWYQQSLDQGLQFLIQYYNGEERAKGNILERFSAQQFPDLHSELNLSSLELGDSALYFCASSPDAVNSPLHFGNGTRLTVT.

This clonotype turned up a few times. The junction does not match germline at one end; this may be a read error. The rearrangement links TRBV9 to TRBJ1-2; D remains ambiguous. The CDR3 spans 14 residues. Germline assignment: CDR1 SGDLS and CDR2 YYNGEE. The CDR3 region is CASSQVGRPYGYTF. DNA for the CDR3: TGCGCCAGCAGCCAAGTTGGAAGGCCCTATGGCTACACCTTC.

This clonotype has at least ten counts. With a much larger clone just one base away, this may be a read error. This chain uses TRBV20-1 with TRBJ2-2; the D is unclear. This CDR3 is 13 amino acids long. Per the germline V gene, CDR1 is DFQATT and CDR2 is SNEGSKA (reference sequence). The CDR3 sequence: CSAGYTNTEELFF. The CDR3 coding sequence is TGCAGTGCCGGCTATACGAACACCGAGGAGCTGTTTTTT.

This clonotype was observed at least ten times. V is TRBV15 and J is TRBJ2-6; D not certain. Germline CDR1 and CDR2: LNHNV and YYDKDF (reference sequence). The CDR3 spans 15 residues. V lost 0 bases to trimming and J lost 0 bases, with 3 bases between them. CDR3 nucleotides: TGTGCCACCAGCAGAGAACACTCTGGGGCCAACGTCCTGACTTTC. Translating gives CATSREHSGANVLTF. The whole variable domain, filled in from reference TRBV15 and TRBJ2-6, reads DAMVIQNPRYQVTQFGKPVTLSCSQTLNHNVMYWYQQKSSQAPKLLFHYYDKDFNNEADTPDNFQSRRPNTSFCFLDIRSPGLGDTAMYLCATSREHSGANVLTFGAGSRLTVL.

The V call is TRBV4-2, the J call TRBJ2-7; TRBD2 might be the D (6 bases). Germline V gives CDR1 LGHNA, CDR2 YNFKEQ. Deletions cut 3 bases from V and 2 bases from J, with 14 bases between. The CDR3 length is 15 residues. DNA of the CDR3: TGTGCCAGCAGCCAGGAGCAGCGGGCGACCTACGAGCAGTACTTC. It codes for CASSQEQRATYEQYF.

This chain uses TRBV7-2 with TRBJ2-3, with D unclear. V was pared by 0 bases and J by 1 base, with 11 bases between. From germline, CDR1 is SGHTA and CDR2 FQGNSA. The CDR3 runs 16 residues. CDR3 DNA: TGTGCCAGCAGCTTAGCCCTAGTTCGGGGCACAGATACGCAGTATTTT. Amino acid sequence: CASSLALVRGTDTQYF.

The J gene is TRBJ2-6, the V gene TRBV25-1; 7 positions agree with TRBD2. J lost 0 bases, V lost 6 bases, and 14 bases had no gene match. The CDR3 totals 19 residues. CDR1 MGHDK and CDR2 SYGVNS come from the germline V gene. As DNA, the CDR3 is TGTGCCAGCAGCTCACTACTGGGAGGGAACCACTCTGGGGCCAACGTCCTGACTTTC. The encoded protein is CASSSLLGGNHSGANVLTF. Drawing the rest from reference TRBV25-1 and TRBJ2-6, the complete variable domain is EADIYQTPRYLVIGTGKKITLECSQTMGHDKMYWYQQDPGMELHLIHYSYGVNSTEKGDLSSESTVSRIRTEHFPLTLESARPSHTSQYLCASSSLLGGNHSGANVLTFGAGSRLTVL.

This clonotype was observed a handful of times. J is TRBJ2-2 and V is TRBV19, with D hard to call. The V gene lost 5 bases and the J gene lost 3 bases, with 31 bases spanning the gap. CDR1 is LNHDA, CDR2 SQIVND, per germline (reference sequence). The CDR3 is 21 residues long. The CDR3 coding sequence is TGTGCCAGTAGTTCTCCTAAGTACCGGGTCCCCCCAGCCCGGGACACCGGGGAGCTGTTTTTT. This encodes CASSSPKYRVPPARDTGELFF.

The CDR3 sequence is CSAIGGLAGAGGELFF. CDR3 bases: TGCAGTGCTATCGGGGGACTAGCGGGAGCGGGCGGGGAGCTGTTTTTT. J is TRBJ2-2 and V is TRBV20-1; 14 bases are shared with TRBD2. J was trimmed by 7 bases and V by 4 bases; bases with no gene match: 8. Looked up from germline, CDR1 is DFQATT and CDR2 is SNEGSKA (reference sequence). The CDR3 covers 16 residues.

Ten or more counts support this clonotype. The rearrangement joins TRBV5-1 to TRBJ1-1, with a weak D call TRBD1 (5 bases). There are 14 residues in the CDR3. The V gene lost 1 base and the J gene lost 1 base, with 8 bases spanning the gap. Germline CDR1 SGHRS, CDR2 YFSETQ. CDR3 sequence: CASSLRGGNTEAFF. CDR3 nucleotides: TGCGCCAGCAGCTTGAGGGGCGGGAACACTGAAGCTTTCTTT.

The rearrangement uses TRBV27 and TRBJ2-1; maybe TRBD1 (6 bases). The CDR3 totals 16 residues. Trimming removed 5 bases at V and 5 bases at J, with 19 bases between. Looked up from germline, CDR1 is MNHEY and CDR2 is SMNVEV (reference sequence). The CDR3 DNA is TGTGCCAGCAGTCCATCCGGGACATATGGAAACAATGAGCAGTTCTTC. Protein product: CASSPSGTYGNNEQFF.

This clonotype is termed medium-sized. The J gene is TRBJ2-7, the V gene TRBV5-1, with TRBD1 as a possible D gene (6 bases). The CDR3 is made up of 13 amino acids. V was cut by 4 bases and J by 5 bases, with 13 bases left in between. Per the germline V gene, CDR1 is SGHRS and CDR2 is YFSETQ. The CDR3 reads CASSPRQANEQYF. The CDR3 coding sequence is TGCGCCAGCAGCCCCCGACAGGCAAACGAGCAGTACTTC.

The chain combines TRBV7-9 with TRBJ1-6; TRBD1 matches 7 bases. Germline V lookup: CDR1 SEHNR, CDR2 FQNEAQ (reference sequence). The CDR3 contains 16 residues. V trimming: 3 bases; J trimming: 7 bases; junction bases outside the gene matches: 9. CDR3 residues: CASSFGTGTVNSPLHF. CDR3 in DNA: TGTGCCAGCAGCTTCGGAACCGGGACAGTCAATTCACCCCTCCACTTT.

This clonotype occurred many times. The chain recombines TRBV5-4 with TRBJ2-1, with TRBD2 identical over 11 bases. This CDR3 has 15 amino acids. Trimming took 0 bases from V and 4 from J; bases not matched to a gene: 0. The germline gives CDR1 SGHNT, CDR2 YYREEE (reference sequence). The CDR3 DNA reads TGTGCCAGCAGCTTGGTAGCGGGAGGGTACAATGAGCAGTTCTTC. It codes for CASSLVAGGYNEQFF.

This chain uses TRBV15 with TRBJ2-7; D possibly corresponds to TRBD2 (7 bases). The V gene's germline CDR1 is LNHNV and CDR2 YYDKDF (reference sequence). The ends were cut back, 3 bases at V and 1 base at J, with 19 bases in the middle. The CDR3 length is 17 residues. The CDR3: CATSRTSGASGSYEQYF. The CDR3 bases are TGTGCCACCAGCAGGACGTCAGGGGCTAGCGGATCCTACGAGCAGTACTTC.

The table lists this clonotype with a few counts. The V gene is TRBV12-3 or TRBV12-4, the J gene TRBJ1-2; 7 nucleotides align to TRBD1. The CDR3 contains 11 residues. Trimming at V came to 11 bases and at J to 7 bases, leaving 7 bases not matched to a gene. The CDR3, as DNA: TGTGCCTCCCAGGGGGGAGGTGGCTACACCTTC. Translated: CASQGGGGYTF.

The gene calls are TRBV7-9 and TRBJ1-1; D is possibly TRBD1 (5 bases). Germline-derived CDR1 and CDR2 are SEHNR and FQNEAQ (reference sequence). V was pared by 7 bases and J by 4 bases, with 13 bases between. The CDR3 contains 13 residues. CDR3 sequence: CASTGHESTEAFF. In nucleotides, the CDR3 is TGTGCCAGCACCGGACACGAGAGCACTGAAGCTTTCTTT. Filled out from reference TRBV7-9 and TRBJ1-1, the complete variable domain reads DTGVSQNPRHKITKRGQNVTFRCDPISEHNRLYWYRQTLGQGPEFLTYFQNEAQLEKSRLLSDRFSAERPKGSFSTLEIQRTEQGDSAMYLCASTGHESTEAFFGQGTRLTVV.

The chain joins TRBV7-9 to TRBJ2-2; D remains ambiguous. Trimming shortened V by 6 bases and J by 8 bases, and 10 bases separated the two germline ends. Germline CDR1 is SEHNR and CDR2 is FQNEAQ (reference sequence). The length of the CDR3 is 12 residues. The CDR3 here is CASSSTAGELFF. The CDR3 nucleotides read TGTGCCAGCAGTTCAACGGCGGGGGAGCTGTTTTTT.

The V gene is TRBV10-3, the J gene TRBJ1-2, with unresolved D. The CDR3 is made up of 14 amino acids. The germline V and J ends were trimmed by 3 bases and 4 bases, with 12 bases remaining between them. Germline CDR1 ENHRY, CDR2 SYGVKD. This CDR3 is CAISESSVGYGYTF. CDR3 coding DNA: TGTGCCATCAGTGAATCATCCGTGGGCTATGGCTACACCTTC.